A selection of T cell receptor beta chains follows, all from one sample in a study of cytomegalovirus exposure and HLA in healthy donors. Here immunoSEQ multiplex PCR was the method, and the copy in TCRdb shows in-frame clones only, minus some. The table records approximately 89,000 clones, approximately 80% of them present only once. Sequenced sample: PBMCs. Receptors were obtained from a human donor in good health. CDR3s include the opening cysteine and the closing phenylalanine or tryptophan. A D gene is named only where the DNA matches it firmly. Clone size is not always given. Where it is, it says once, few, many or a class for expanded clones.

TRBV6-5,TRBJ1-1,-,-,CASKEAGMNTEAFF,TGTGCCAGCAAGGAAGCGGGCATGAACACTGAAGCTTTCTTT
TRBV28,TRBJ2-7,-,-,CASSPGGAGAYEQYF,TGTGCCAGCAGCCCTGGGGGGGCAGGTGCCTACGAGCAGTACTTC
TRBV25-1,TRBJ2-1,TRBD2,-,CARREGEQFF,TGTGCCAGAAGGGAGGGTGAGCAGTTCTTC
TRBV18,TRBJ2-5,TRBD1,-,CASSPPGQHQETQYF,TGTGCCAGCTCACCTCCGGGACAGCACCAAGAGACCCAGTACTTC
TRBV6-1,TRBJ1-2,TRBD1,-,CASREGALNYGYTF,TGTGCCAGCAGAGAGGGGGCCCTTAACTATGGCTACACCTTC
TRBV11-3,TRBJ2-1,TRBD2,-,CASSPGLAGGKNEQFF,TGTGCCAGCAGCCCGGGACTAGCGGGAGGAAAAAATGAGCAGTTCTTC
TRBV19,TRBJ1-2,-,-,CASSSRGGENYGYTF,TGTGCCAGTAGTTCAAGGGGAGGGGAGAACTATGGCTACACCTTC
TRBV28,TRBJ1-2,TRBD1,-,CASSFAARQGIGYTF,TGTGCCAGCAGTTTCGCCGCTAGACAGGGGATCGGCTACACCTTC
TRBV7-3,TRBJ1-1,TRBD1,-,CASSANAGQGSTEAFF,TGTGCCAGCAGCGCCAACGCGGGACAGGGAAGCACTGAAGCTTTCTTT
TRBV28,TRBJ2-7,TRBD1,-,CASSWDRSYEQYF,TGTGCCAGCAGCTGGGACAGAAGTTACGAGCAGTACTTC
TRBV27,TRBJ2-1,-,-,CASREYNEQFF,TGTGCCAGCAGGGAGTACAATGAGCAGTTCTTC
TRBV9,TRBJ2-1,TRBD2,-,CASSVLAGSSYNEQFF,TGTGCCAGCAGCGTACTAGCGGGGAGCTCCTACAATGAGCAGTTCTTC
TRBV6-1,TRBJ2-7,TRBD1,-,CASRSDRSYEQYF,TGTGCCAGCAGGTCGGACAGGAGCTACGAGCAGTACTTC
TRBV5-1,TRBJ1-2,TRBD1,-,CASSPTGGNYGYTF,TGCGCCAGCAGCCCGACAGGGGGAAACTATGGCTACACCTTC
TRBV11-2,TRBJ2-1,-,-,CASSLILDPYNEQFF,TGTGCCAGCAGCTTAATCCTAGATCCTTACAATGAGCAGTTCTTC
TRBV7-9,TRBJ2-1,TRBD2,-,CASSLSGGGPAVREQFF,TGTGCCAGCAGCCTTAGCGGGGGTGGTCCAGCGGTCCGTGAGCAGTTCTTC
TRBV6-6,TRBJ2-1,TRBD1,few,CATTPGQGVVEQFF,TGTGCCACCACCCCGGGACAGGGGGTGGTTGAGCAGTTCTTC